Sequencing of this TCR beta chain was carried out in a study of T cells in Graves' hyperthyroidism and ophthalmopathy. TCR beta CDR3 regions were amplified from RNA. The primer set for the first-round RT-PCR of the TCR CDR3 was HTBI. TCRdb reanalysed the multiplex PCR reads using MiXCR and keeps one entry per CDR3 protein. The table lists hundreds of thousands of distinct CDR3 sequences, about 38% of them singletons. CDR3 size: 13 residues. Germline V gene sequence: CDR1 SGHTA, CDR2 FQGNSA. V lost 2 bases and J lost 5, with 9 bases in between. The TCR was taken from a man aged 18 to 30 with Graves' hyperthyroidism. This chain connects TRBV7-2 to TRBJ1-1, with D unclear. The sequenced sample consisted of blood. CDR3 coding DNA: TGTGCCAGCAGCTTAAGGGCGGGTACTGAAGCTTTCTTT. Protein product: CASSLRAGTEAFF.